A single TCR beta chain is shown here with its context. This clone has a single count. It lacks a known antigen. A read error may produce the germline difference seen at one junction end. TCR CDR3 regions were amplified from genomic DNA by multiplex PCR using the deep immunoSEQ assay. Genomic DNA extracted from each cell subset was distributed evenly over all wells of several immunoSEQ 96-well plates, and each plate served as one replicate. Each replicate PCR for sorted subsets received around 200 ng genomic DNA, equal to about 30,000 T cell genomes. Purified libraries were measured with a Qubit 3.0 fluorometer, size-checked on a Bioanalyzer 2100, and measured again with the KAPA Library Quantification kit. Every immunoSEQ 96-well plate was sequenced on a separate single-read 150-cycle Illumina NextSeq 550 flow cell. Turning to the authors' computational methods: Because the immunoSEQ output included only junctional sequences and no quality scores, the filtering could not be the same as the filtering used for full-length reads. Sequences were annotated with PyIR, a Python wrapper for IgBLAST v1.9, and V/J genes and CDR3 were assigned using IMGT germline references. Reads were removed for weak V/J assignments (E-value above 1e-6), missing CDR3, stop codons, out-of-frame junctions, or ambiguous translated residues. V3J clonotypes were defined as sequences sharing the same inferred V gene, J gene, and CDR3 amino acid sequence. Percentage overlap between repertoires was calculated by dividing the number of shared unique clonotypes by the size of the smaller repertoire. Richness of each repertoire was evaluated using RTK rarefaction, the Chao1 estimator, and Recon v2.1 estimates of unobserved clonotypes. OLGA was used to compute generation probabilities for all TCRbeta clonotypes that the gDNA method yielded from a few donors. Entries here come from immuneACCESS through TCRdb and include only in-frame sequences with V and J called. Some clones fail to appear in such tables; in the studies checked, an unresolved V gene covers under half of the shortfall, and the cause of the remainder is unknown. D and trimming were read from the DNA, whereas the V and J calls and clone size are those reported in that table. The sample table contains about 690,000 clones; only one count was recorded for around 91% of them. Together, the top ten hold about a third of the sample.

The donors were healthy, HIV-negative adults with no recently reported acute infections or vaccinations. All donors were Caucasian adults living in Nashville, Tennessee, USA. The CD8 memory samples were a combination of magnetically selected CD45RO+ cells and CCR7-negative CD45RA+ effector memory (TemRA) cells. Blood was collected by leukapheresis, and PBMCs were isolated by Ficoll-Histopaque density gradient centrifugation and then cryopreserved in liquid nitrogen vapor phase. Purity and quantity of every magnetically sorted T cell population were checked by analytical flow cytometry. Each sorted fraction had its genomic DNA isolated and then quantified by UV absorbance on a Nanodrop 2000c. Based on the germline V gene, the CDR1 and CDR2 sequences are SNHLY and FYNNEI. The CDR3 sequence holds 10 residues, the cysteine and phenylalanine included. The DNA shown is the 30-base CDR3, in frame from base 1.

The source of the sample is a study of shared clonotypes between healthy human individuals (dated by TCRdb to 2019 to 2021). At the level of the whole study: A couple of women and a few men aged 18 to 49 years were included in the cohort. Leukapheresis yielded between about 0.94 and 8.9 billion PBMCs per donor. To increase sequencing depth and limit assay-specific biases, TCR repertoire library preparation and sequencing were carried out by different laboratories using diverse techniques. Blood TCR repertoires of roughly five healthy adults were deeply sequenced to estimate repertoire size and the extent of clonotype sharing between individuals. For each donor, CD4 naive and CD4 memory were each given three plates, CD8 naive was given two plates, and CD8 memory was given one plate. Broad study findings and their caveats: Because the study included only a small number of donors, the genetic and exposure-history diversity represented was limited. Incomplete sequencing was indicated by rarefaction of sorted-subset datasets, despite the large sequencing depth. Compared with non-shared clonotypes, clonotypes shared by all four sorted-subset donors had higher generation probabilities. Naive subsets generally had larger estimated clonotype richness than memory subsets. Approximately 5% of naive CD4, 3% to 3.5% of naive CD8, roughly 2.4% of memory CD4, and about 0.4% of memory CD8 clonotypes were shared across a handful of donors. Sampling was restricted to blood, and TCR repertoires in tissues likely differ from the TCR repertoires found in blood. Pairwise subsampling indicated that sequencing depth was expected to affect the degree of clonotype sharing among donors.

This receptor was taken from a man aged 18 to 29 in good health. Some clones in this sample may be carry-over from other donors' samples. The rearrangement combines TRBV2 with TRBJ1-2; the D gene is perhaps TRBD1, from 5 matching bases. The sequenced sample was memory CD8+ T cells from PBMCs. In light of the paper, this sample's cell subset or site label describes: CD45RO+ cells pooled with CCR7-negative TemRA cells. DNA sequence: TGTGCCAGCAGTGGAGGGGACCCCTTCTTC. This is translated as CASSGGDPFF.